Following are 18 T cell receptor beta chains from one sample sequenced in a study of T cells in Graves' hyperthyroidism and ophthalmopathy. Amplified TCR beta CDR3 regions came from RNA transcripts. A set of HTBI primers served as the primers for a first-round RT-PCR of the TCR CDR3. TCRdb passed the multiplex PCR reads through MiXCR, listing each CDR3 protein once. Found here are about 250,000 distinct CDR3 sequences, approximately 14% of them singletons; the top ten hold 30%. Sequencing was done on a sample of blood. Every receptor here comes from a woman aged 50 to 60 with Graves' hyperthyroidism that later progressed to Graves' ophthalmopathy.

As to this clonotype: The germline gene is not matched at one end of the junction; a read error may be the cause. This rearrangement joins TRBV5-1 to TRBJ2-1; D gene ambiguous. The CDR3 totals 16 residues. CDR1 is SGHRS and CDR2 is YFSETQ in the germline V gene. Here the CDR3 DNA reads TGCGCCAACAGCTTTTCCGGCGTGAGCTCCTACAATGAGCAGTTCTTC. Protein sequence: CANSFSGVSSYNEQFF. Supplemented by reference TRBV5-1 and TRBJ2-1, the full variable domain reads KAGVTQTPRYLIKTRGQQVTLSCSPISGHRSVSWYQQTPGQGLQFLFEYFSETQRNKGNFPGRFSGRQFSNSRSEMNVSTLELGDSALYLCANSFSGVSSYNEQFFGPGTRLTVL.

This clonotype was recorded many times. The V call is TRBV2, the J call TRBJ1-2, with 8 bases fitting TRBD1. Germline-derived CDR1 and CDR2 are SNHLY and FYNNEI. V trimming: 6 bases; J trimming: 4 bases; junction bases outside the gene matches: 10. This CDR3 spans 15 amino acids. CDR3 coding DNA: TGTGCCAGCAGGATCGACAGGGGAGTTGGCTATGGCTACACCTTC. Its protein is CASRIDRGVGYGYTF.

This clonotype was counted ten times or more. The chain recombines TRBV2 with TRBJ1-5, with D unclear. The ends were cut back, 3 bases at V and 2 bases at J, with 11 bases in the middle. The CDR3 loop spans 15 amino acids. Germline CDR1 and CDR2: SNHLY and FYNNEI. This chain's CDR3 is CASSEGWSGNQPQHF. Written as DNA, the CDR3 is TGTGCCAGCAGTGAGGGCTGGTCAGGCAATCAGCCCCAGCATTTT.

This clonotype was counted many times. J is TRBJ2-5 and V is TRBV20-1; 8 nucleotides match TRBD2. This CDR3 contains 15 residues. J lost 4 bases, V lost 5 bases, and 12 bases had no gene match. The germline V gene encodes CDR1 DFQATT and CDR2 SNEGSKA (reference sequence). CDR3 sequence: CSAARGGLGRETQYF. The CDR3 nucleotides read TGCAGTGCTGCCCGAGGGGGACTAGGGAGAGAGACCCAGTACTTC.

This clonotype was counted a few times. The conserved final phenylalanine or tryptophan is absent from the CDR3, which likely points to a read error. This chain joins TRBV27 and TRBJ2-7; D gene ambiguous. The CDR3 runs 12 residues. Germline lookup yields CDR1 MNHEY and CDR2 SMNVEV (reference sequence). V was shortened by 2 bases and J by 4 bases, with 6 bases between the two germline ends. The chain's CDR3 is CASSLLGYEQYL. The CDR3 nucleotides read TGTGCCAGCAGTTTACTGGGATACGAGCAGTACCTC.

This clonotype occurred a few times. This chain uses TRBV19 with TRBJ2-1; D unclear. The CDR3 spans 14 residues. Germline values: CDR1 LNHDA, CDR2 SQIVND (reference sequence). The V end was cut by 7 bases, the J end by 0 bases, with 10 bases between. The CDR3 protein is CASKDLSSYNEQFF. The CDR3 DNA follows: TGTGCCAGTAAGGACCTGAGCTCCTACAATGAGCAGTTCTTC.

This clonotype was detected many times. V and J are TRBV7-2 and TRBJ1-1; no reliable D call. V lost 4 bases, J lost 1 base, and 10 bases lay in between. Per germline, CDR1 SGHTA and CDR2 FQGNSA. The CDR3 sequence is 14 residues long. CDR3 loop: CASSSYRRNTEAFF. CDR3 DNA: TGTGCCAGCAGCTCCTATAGGAGGAACACTGAAGCTTTCTTT.

The chain has TRBV12-3 or TRBV12-4 and TRBJ1-6; D not certain. The CDR3 length is 16 residues. The V gene lost 4 bases and the J gene lost 6 bases, with 16 bases spanning the gap. In DNA form, the CDR3 reads TGTGCCAGCAGTTCCCCCGGGCAGAGCCCTAATTCACCCCTCCACTTT. Translated, it gives CASSSPGQSPNSPLHF.

This clonotype was counted at least ten times. The chain employs TRBV24-1 and TRBJ2-5, with 7 bases fitting TRBD2. This CDR3 is 17 amino acids long. Germline V gives CDR1 KGHDR, CDR2 SFDVKD. V was clipped by 5 bases and J by 2 bases; unmatched bases: 13. This CDR3 reads CATSGSRKASGQETQYF. CDR3 bases: TGTGCCACCAGTGGCTCCCGGAAGGCTAGCGGACAAGAGACCCAGTACTTC.

This clonotype was seen many times. The rearrangement joins TRBV2 to TRBJ2-5, with 9 bases fitting TRBD1. The CDR3 sequence is 13 residues long. Germline V gene lookup returns CDR1 SNHLY and CDR2 FYNNEI. Unmatched junction bases numbered 10, after V lost 4 bases and J lost 13 bases. The CDR3 region is CASSGGTGLRWYF. The CDR3 coding sequence is TGTGCCAGCAGTGGCGGGACAGGGTTGAGGTGGTACTTC.

This clonotype has a count of ten or more. The chain recombines TRBV5-1 with TRBJ2-7; D gene ambiguous. The germline V gene has CDR1 SGHRS and CDR2 YFSETQ. The V end lost 5 bases, the J end lost 2 bases, and 11 bases lay between the germline ends. The CDR3 spans 13 residues. The CDR3 DNA is TGCGCCAGCAGGGGCCAGCTGCCCTACGAGCAGTACTTC. Amino acids: CASRGQLPYEQYF.

This clonotype has just a few counts. The chain carries TRBV28 and TRBJ2-4; D unresolved. CDR1 is MDHEN and CDR2 is SYDVKM in the germline V gene. V shed 1 base and J shed 4 bases, with 11 bases lying between them. This CDR3 region has 15 residues. For the CDR3, the DNA is TGTGCCAGCAGTTTATACCCTCCCAGAAAAAACATTCAGTACTTC. This gives the protein CASSLYPPRKNIQYF.

This clonotype showed up many times. The rearrangement uses TRBV20-1 and TRBJ2-5; 7 nucleotides line up with TRBD2. The germline V gene encodes CDR1 DFQATT and CDR2 SNEGSKA (reference sequence). The CDR3 totals 15 residues. Trimming took 3 bases from V and 5 from J; bases not matched to a gene: 12. The CDR3 DNA sequence: TGCAGTGCTAGTCCTCCAGCGGGAAGCGGGGAGACCCAGTACTTC. It translates to CSASPPAGSGETQYF.

This clonotype was seen at least ten times. V gene TRBV20-1 combines with J gene TRBJ2-1; 8 bases fit TRBD2. CDR1 and CDR2 from the germline V gene are DFQATT and SNEGSKA (reference sequence). The CDR3 contains 14 residues. J was trimmed by 10 bases and V by 5 bases; bases with no gene match: 13. The CDR3 sequence is CSADRTSSWSEQFF. As DNA, the CDR3 is TGCAGTGCTGACAGGACTAGCAGTTGGAGCGAGCAGTTCTTC.

CDR3 sequence reads: CATSELAGTDTQYF. CDR3 coding DNA: TGTGCCACCAGTGAATTGGCAGGGACAGATACGCAGTATTTT. The chain couples TRBV24-1 to TRBJ2-3; a weak D match, TRBD1 (5 bases). This CDR3 has 14 residues. Trimming cost V 4 bases and J 3 bases, with 10 bases left between them. The germline CDR1 and CDR2 sequences are KGHDR and SFDVKD.

This clonotype was recorded at least ten times. V usage is TRBV7-3 and J usage is TRBJ2-3; D not certain. CDR1 is SGHTA, CDR2 FQGTGA, per germline. Trimming left V 2 bases short and J 1 base short, with 10 bases between. This CDR3 contains 15 residues. DNA for the CDR3: TGTGCCAGCAGCTTAGGCCGCGGCGGCACAGATACGCAGTATTTT. This translates into CASSLGRGGTDTQYF.

This clonotype was observed at least ten times. This chain connects TRBV2 to TRBJ1-4; a weak D match, TRBD1 (5 bases). The germline V gene has CDR1 SNHLY and CDR2 FYNNEI. This CDR3 has 14 amino acids. V was cut by 6 bases and J by 7 bases, with 15 bases left in between. The CDR3 nucleotides read TGTGCCAGCAGCTACAGCCTGAGGGGTGAAAAACTGTTTTTT. This translates into CASSYSLRGEKLFF.

In this sample, this clonotype turned up a few times. V gene TRBV19 combines with J gene TRBJ2-1, with 9 bases that match TRBD2. The CDR3 runs to 16 residues. With V trimmed by 4 bases and J by 8 bases, 12 bases remained unmatched. In germline, CDR1 is LNHDA, CDR2 SQIVND (reference sequence). As DNA, the CDR3 is TGTGCCAGTAGTACCCTCCAAGCGGGAGGTCCAGATGAGCAGTTCTTC. Residues: CASSTLQAGGPDEQFF.